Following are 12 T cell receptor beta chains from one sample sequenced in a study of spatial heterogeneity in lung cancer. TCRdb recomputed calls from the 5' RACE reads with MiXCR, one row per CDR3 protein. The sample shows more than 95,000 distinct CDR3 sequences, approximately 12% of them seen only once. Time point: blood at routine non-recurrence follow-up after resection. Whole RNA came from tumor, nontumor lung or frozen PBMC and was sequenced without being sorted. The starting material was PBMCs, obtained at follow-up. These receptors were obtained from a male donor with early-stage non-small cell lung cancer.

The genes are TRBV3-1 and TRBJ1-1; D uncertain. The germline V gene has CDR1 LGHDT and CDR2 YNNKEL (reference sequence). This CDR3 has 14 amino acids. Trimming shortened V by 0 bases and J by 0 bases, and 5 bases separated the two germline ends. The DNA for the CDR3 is TGTGCCAGCAGCCAAGAAGCCATGAACACTGAAGCTTTCTTT. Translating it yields CASSQEAMNTEAFF.

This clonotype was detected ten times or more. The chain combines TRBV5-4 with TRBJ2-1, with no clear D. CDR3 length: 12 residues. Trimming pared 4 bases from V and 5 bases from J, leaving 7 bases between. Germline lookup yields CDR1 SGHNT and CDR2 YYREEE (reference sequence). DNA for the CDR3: TGTGCCAGCAGCCCGATTGACAATGAGCAGTTCTTC. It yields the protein CASSPIDNEQFF.

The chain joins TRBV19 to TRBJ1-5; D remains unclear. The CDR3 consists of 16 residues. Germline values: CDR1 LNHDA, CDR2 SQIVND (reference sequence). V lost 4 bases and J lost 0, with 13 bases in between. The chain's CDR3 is CASSTPELYSNQPQHF. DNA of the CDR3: TGTGCCAGTAGTACCCCTGAACTCTATAGCAATCAGCCCCAGCATTTT.

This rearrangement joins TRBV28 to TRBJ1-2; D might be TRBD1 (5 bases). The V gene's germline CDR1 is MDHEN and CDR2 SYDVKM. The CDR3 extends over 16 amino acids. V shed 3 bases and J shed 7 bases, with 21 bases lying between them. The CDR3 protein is CASSLAHLVQGSGYTF. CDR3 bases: TGTGCCAGCAGTTTGGCCCACCTGGTCCAGGGAAGTGGCTACACCTTC.

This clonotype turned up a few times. Here the CDR3 DNA reads TGCAGTGTTCCGACCAGGGGCTACAAGTCAGATACGCAGTATTTT. It yields the protein CSVPTRGYKSDTQYF. V usage is TRBV20-1 and J usage is TRBJ2-3, with a tentative D call TRBD1 (6 bases). CDR1 and CDR2 from the germline V gene are DFQATT and SNEGSKA (reference sequence). V lost 7 bases, J lost 4 bases, and 21 bases lay in between. The CDR3 consists of 15 residues.

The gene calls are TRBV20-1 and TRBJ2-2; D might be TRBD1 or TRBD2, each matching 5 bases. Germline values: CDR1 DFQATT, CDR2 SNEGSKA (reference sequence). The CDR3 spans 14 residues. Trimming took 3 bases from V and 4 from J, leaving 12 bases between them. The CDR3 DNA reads TGCAGTGCTAGGGGGGTTATGGGCACCGGGGAGCTGTTTTTT. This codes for CSARGVMGTGELFF.

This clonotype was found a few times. The CDR3 sequence: CASSPPPGMNTEAFF. The DNA of the CDR3 is TGTGCCAGCTCGCCCCCCCCGGGTATGAACACTGAAGCTTTCTTT. This rearrangement joins TRBV18 to TRBJ1-1, with D hard to call. V was trimmed by 6 bases and J by 0 bases, leaving 14 bases between them. The germline gives CDR1 KGHSH, CDR2 LQKENI. The CDR3 consists of 15 residues.

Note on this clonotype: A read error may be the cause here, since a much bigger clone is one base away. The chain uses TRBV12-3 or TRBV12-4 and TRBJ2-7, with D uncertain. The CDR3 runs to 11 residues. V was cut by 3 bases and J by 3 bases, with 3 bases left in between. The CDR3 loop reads CASSFFYEQYF. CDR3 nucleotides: TGTGCCAGCAGTTTTTTCTACGAGCAGTACTTC.

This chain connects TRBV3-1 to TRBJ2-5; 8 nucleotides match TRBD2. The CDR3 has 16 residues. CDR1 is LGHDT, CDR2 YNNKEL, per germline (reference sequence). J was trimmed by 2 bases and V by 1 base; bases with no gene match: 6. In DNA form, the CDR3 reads TGTGCCAGCAGCCAAGCCGGACTAGCTGATCAAGAGACCCAGTACTTC. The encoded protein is CASSQAGLADQETQYF.

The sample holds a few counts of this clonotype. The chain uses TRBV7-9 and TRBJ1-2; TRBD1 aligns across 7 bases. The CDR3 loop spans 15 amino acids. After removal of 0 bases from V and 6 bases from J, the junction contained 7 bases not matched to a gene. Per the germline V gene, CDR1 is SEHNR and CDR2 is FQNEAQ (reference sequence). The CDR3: CASSLAGDRSDGYTF. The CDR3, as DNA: TGTGCCAGCAGCTTAGCGGGGGACAGATCGGATGGCTACACCTTC.

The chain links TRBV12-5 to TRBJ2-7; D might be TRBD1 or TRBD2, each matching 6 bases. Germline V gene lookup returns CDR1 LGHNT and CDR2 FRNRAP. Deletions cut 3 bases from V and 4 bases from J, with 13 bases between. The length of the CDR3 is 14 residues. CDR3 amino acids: CASGFRGATYEQYF. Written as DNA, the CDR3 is TGTGCTAGTGGTTTTAGGGGGGCTACTTACGAGCAGTACTTC.

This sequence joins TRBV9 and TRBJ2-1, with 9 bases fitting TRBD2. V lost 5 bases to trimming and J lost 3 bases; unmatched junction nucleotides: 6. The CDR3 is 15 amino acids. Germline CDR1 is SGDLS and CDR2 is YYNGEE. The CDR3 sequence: CASSVIAGDYNEQFF. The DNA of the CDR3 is TGTGCCAGCAGTGTAATAGCGGGAGACTACAATGAGCAGTTCTTC.